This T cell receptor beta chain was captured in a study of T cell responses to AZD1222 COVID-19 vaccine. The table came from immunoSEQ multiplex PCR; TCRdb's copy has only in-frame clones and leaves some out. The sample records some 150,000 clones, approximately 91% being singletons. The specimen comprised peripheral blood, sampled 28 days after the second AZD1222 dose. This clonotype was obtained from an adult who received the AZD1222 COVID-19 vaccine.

The chain's CDR3 is CASLEAWTNTEAFF. CDR3 DNA: TGTGCCAGCCTAGAAGCATGGACGAACACTGAAGCTTTCTTT. The chain couples TRBV6-5 to TRBJ1-1; the D is unclear. CDR1 MNHEY and CDR2 SVGAGI come from the germline V gene. Trimming left V 8 bases short and J 1 base short, with 14 bases between. This CDR3 spans 14 amino acids.